The clone carrying this T cell receptor (beta chain) was detected only a few times. Antigen specificity is unknown. The data originate from a study of identical twins. Study-wide points: Researchers caution that invariant MAIT and iNKT cells could partly confound zero-insertion analyses. Fewer insertions marked abundant cord blood beta clonotypes; young adult naive trended weakly, memory not at all.

Germline CDR1 and CDR2: MDHEN and SYDVKM. Unmatched junction bases numbered 1, after V lost 8 bases and J lost 7 bases. The CDR3 spans 12 residues. TCRdb redid the calling of the 5' RACE reads with MiXCR, one entry per CDR3 protein. The data hold a few hundred thousand distinct CDR3 sequences, with more than 9% observed a single time. All of the donors were Caucasians in good health. This sample was also put to use in a study of yellow fever vaccine responses in identical twins.

The receptor was derived from a woman in her late teens or twenties in good health. V is TRBV28 and J is TRBJ2-2, with 10 bases aligning to TRBD1. Input material: PBMCs. The chain's CDR3 is CASGQGVGELFF. The DNA for the CDR3 is TGTGCCAGCGGACAGGGGGTCGGGGAGCTGTTTTTT.